These 15 T cell receptor beta chains were sequenced from one sample in a study of PD-1 blockade in mismatch repair-deficient tumors. Profiled with immunoSEQ multiplex PCR; TCRdb holds only in-frame clones, not every one. The sample yields about 68,000 clones, more than 75% seen once. Sample: peripheral blood, taken 2 weeks after starting pembrolizumab. The receptors were sampled from an adult with mismatch repair-deficient cancer.

The rearrangement joins TRBV9 to TRBJ2-7, with D perhaps given as TRBD1 or TRBD2 (5 bases each). V shed 0 bases and J shed 2 bases, with 15 bases lying between them. The CDR3 covers 16 residues. Germline values: CDR1 SGDLS, CDR2 YYNGEE. The CDR3 nucleotides read TGTGCCAGCAGCGTAGGGGCCGGGGCGAAAACCTACGAGCAGTACTTC. Amino acid sequence: CASSVGAGAKTYEQYF.

V usage is TRBV30 and J usage is TRBJ1-5; D might be TRBD1 (6 bases). The CDR3 has 16 amino acids. CDR1 is GTSNPN, CDR2 SVGIG, per germline (reference sequence). Trimming left V 0 bases short and J 5 bases short, with 17 bases between. CDR3 in DNA: TGTGCCTGGAGTGTATCGGGCAGGGGAGGCGATCAGCCCCAGCATTTT. It translates to CAWSVSGRGGDQPQHF.

This chain joins TRBV29-1 and TRBJ1-2; no definite D call. From germline, CDR1 is SQVTM and CDR2 ANQGSEA. The V gene lost 4 bases and the J gene lost 7 bases, with 7 bases spanning the gap. The CDR3 extends over 10 amino acids. CDR3 region: CSVGGFGYTF. CDR3 in DNA: TGCAGCGTTGGTGGGTTTGGCTACACCTTC.

This rearrangement joins TRBV9 to TRBJ2-2; D unresolved. CDR3 size: 17 residues. Per the germline V gene, CDR1 is SGDLS and CDR2 is YYNGEE. V was clipped by 0 bases and J by 0 bases, with 12 bases between them. CDR3 amino acids: CASSVEVPGSNTGELFF. CDR3 coding DNA: TGTGCCAGCAGCGTAGAGGTTCCCGGATCGAACACCGGGGAGCTGTTTTTT.

The chain combines TRBV29-1 with TRBJ2-1, with TRBD2 identical over 10 bases. V trimming: 7 bases; J trimming: 5 bases; junction bases outside the gene matches: 17. CDR1 and CDR2 (germline): SQVTM, ANQGSEA. The CDR3 runs 17 residues. The CDR3 DNA follows: TGCAGCGCCAACCCGATGAGCGGGAGGGCCAGCGACAATGAGCAGTTCTTC. Translation gives CSANPMSGRASDNEQFF.

V usage is TRBV21-1 and J usage is TRBJ1-1; the DNA was not compared with TRBD1, the D call given in the table. TRBV21-1 is a pseudogene segment. CDR3 length: 14 amino acids. DNA for the CDR3: TGTGCCAGCAGCAGTAAAAACATGAACACTGAAGCTTTCTTT. This codes for CASSSKNMNTEAFF.

The rearrangement joins TRBV5-4 to TRBJ1-2; 8 bases line up with TRBD1. The V and J ends lost 0 bases and 7 bases, in that order; junction bases with no gene match: 8. Per germline, CDR1 SGHNT and CDR2 YYREEE (reference sequence). The CDR3 contains 15 residues. In DNA, the CDR3 is TGTGCCAGCAGCTTGGTGGGGCAGGGGGCGCGTGGCTACACCTTC. It yields the protein CASSLVGQGARGYTF.

V usage is TRBV6-5 and J usage is TRBJ2-7, with a tentative D call TRBD2 (5 bases). V was clipped by 2 bases and J by 4 bases, with 6 bases between them. The germline V gene has CDR1 MNHEY and CDR2 SVGAGI. The CDR3 extends over 12 amino acids. CDR3 loop: CASSYAGYEQYF. The CDR3 DNA is TGTGCCAGCAGTTACGCGGGTTACGAGCAGTACTTC.

The V and J genes are TRBV6-5 and TRBJ2-7; possibly TRBD1 for D (6 bases). The ends were cut back, 6 bases at V and 0 bases at J, with 12 bases in the middle. This CDR3 spans 14 amino acids. Germline CDR1 MNHEY, CDR2 SVGAGI. The DNA of the CDR3 is TGTGCCAGCAGGCCGACAGGCGGCTCCTACGAGCAGTACTTC. This sequence encodes CASRPTGGSYEQYF.

The table lists this clone with a count of one. The chain joins TRBV4-2 to TRBJ2-1, with 8 bases matching TRBD2. Germline CDR1 and CDR2: LGHNA and YNFKEQ. The CDR3 extends over 15 amino acids. J lost 7 bases, V lost 4 bases, and 9 bases had no gene match. CDR3 region: CASSLGGLAGNEQFF. In nucleotides, the CDR3 is TGTGCCAGCAGCCTCGGAGGACTAGCCGGGAATGAGCAGTTCTTC.

The rearrangement links TRBV25-1 to TRBJ1-4; 7 bases align to TRBD1. V lost 3 bases to trimming and J lost 4 bases; unmatched junction nucleotides: 14. The CDR3 covers 18 residues. CDR1 and CDR2 from the germline V gene are MGHDK and SYGVNS. The DNA of the CDR3 is TGTGCCAGCAGTGACCAGGGACAGTGGGACAGCGTTAATGAAAAACTGTTTTTT. This sequence encodes CASSDQGQWDSVNEKLFF.

The CDR3 DNA is TGTGCCAGCAGTGTGGCGGGCCATACCGGGGAGCTGTTTTTT. Protein product: CASSVAGHTGELFF. The V and J genes are TRBV6-4 and TRBJ2-2; weak D call: TRBD2 (5 bases). Trimming cost V 4 bases and J 5 bases, with 11 bases left between them. CDR3 size: 14 residues. Germline values: CDR1 MRHNA, CDR2 SNTAGT.

The chain recombines TRBV7-9 with TRBJ1-4; 11 nucleotides agree with TRBD1. This CDR3 is built from 16 residues. In germline, CDR1 is SEHNR, CDR2 FQNEAQ (reference sequence). The V gene end was trimmed by 3 bases and the J gene end by 8 bases; junction bases not matched to a gene: 8. CDR3 coding DNA: TGTGCCAGCAGCTTGGGGGACAGGGGGTCGGAAGAAAAACTGTTTTTT. Its protein product is CASSLGDRGSEEKLFF.

The J gene is TRBJ2-1, the V gene TRBV9; 9 bases are a match to TRBD1. This CDR3 is 15 amino acids long. The germline gives CDR1 SGDLS, CDR2 YYNGEE. Losses at the gene ends were 3 bases for V and 0 bases for J; bases not matched to a gene: 1. CDR3 coding DNA: TGTGCCAGCAGCGCGACAGGGGGCTCCTACAATGAGCAGTTCTTC. Translating gives CASSATGGSYNEQFF.

This chain uses TRBV5-5 with TRBJ2-7; D perhaps matches TRBD2 (5 bases). The V gene's germline CDR1 is SGHKS and CDR2 YYEKEE (reference sequence). The CDR3 totals 14 residues. Trimming took off 4 bases at V and 0 bases at J, with 11 bases between the two ends. CDR3 loop: CASSLAGRSYEQYF. The DNA for the CDR3 is TGTGCCAGCAGCCTAGCAGGTCGCTCCTACGAGCAGTACTTC.